Described below is a single T cell receptor (beta chain) sequence and its context. The target of this receptor is not known. No quality values exist for individual bases; no much larger clone is one base distant. The sample is drawn from a study of cytomegalovirus exposure and HLA in healthy donors (dated by TCRdb to 2016 to 2017). Study-level background: An earlier analysis of approximately 640 of the donors reported 250 to 300 Gb of sequence data and more than 90 million unique TCR beta sequences from 150 million to 200 million T cells. Of the roughly 400 genotyped donors, 65% to 90% fell in the genetic ancestry cluster associated with self-reported Caucasian donors. Across 398 genotyped donors of the cohort, an average of about 240,000 unique TCR beta nucleotide sequences per donor were sequenced, and roughly a sixth of those sequences were non-productive. In an earlier analysis of a few hundred of the donors, high-throughput TCR beta sequencing was used to judge whether each TCR beta V gene segment behaved as functional or pseudogenic. The study aimed to test whether cataloging public T cell receptors could reveal signatures of past pathogen exposure. An early release covering more than 500 HLA-typed donors comprised 250 to 350 gigabases of sequencing data and around 80 million unique TCR sequences. Donor age, sex, ethnicity and CMV serostatus were compiled together with the repertoire data. The T cell repertoires of 670 or so subjects were profiled by immunosequencing and related to cytomegalovirus serostatus. The number of typed donors differed by locus: about 620-640 for A, B, C, DRB1 and DQB1; 522 for DQA1; approximately 610 for DPA1; and around 470 for DPB1. In the later analysis, no new phenotypic data were used to find candidate immune exposures; instead, reliance was placed on TCR beta sequences and their occurrence across donors. HLA typing covered class I and class II loci at four-digit resolution. Every repertoire in the discovery cohort had been generated on one and the same sequencing platform. Besides the first cohort of approximately 710 subjects, a separate validation cohort made up of 120 different subjects was used. A later analysis re-examined previously published TCR beta repertoires from just over 650 donors and added high-resolution HLA genotyping to investigate patterns of TCR occurrence. A later genetic analysis took genome-wide SNP genotypes for about 65% of the 666 donors and used that subset as a discovery cohort. Roughly 5 DR-DQ haplotypes were handled as single units for association and clustering because linkage in the cohort was strong. To predict cytomegalovirus infection status, the study combined high-throughput TCR immunosequencing, statistical association of individual TCRs with disease status, and machine learning.

The library came from the immunoSEQ multiplex PCR assay. A mixture of 60 forward primers for TCR Vbeta segments and 13 reverse primers for TCR Jbeta segments was used in the multiplex PCR. Amplification of the CDR3 region of rearranged TCR beta genes was performed with a multiplex PCR assay on genomic DNA. The amplified TCR beta libraries were sequenced on the Illumina HiSeq System as 87-base-pair reads. The authors processed their data as follows. A later analysis tallied some 79 million unique TCR beta chains across the 660 or so repertoires, and about 10 million of those chains were shared by two or more donors. To remove PCR and sequencing errors, raw reads were error-corrected and collapsed into unique sequences using a nearest-neighbor algorithm that merged closely related sequences. To assign V, D and J gene segments, CDR3 sequences were aligned to IMGT reference sequences. Each retained sequence needed at least a six-nucleotide match to both a V gene segment and a J gene segment. A rearrangement was called productive if the CDR3 had no stop codons and remained in frame with V and J, and every other rearrangement was called non-productive. CDR3 was defined according to IMGT convention as the region running from the second conserved V-encoded cysteine to the conserved J-encoded phenylalanine. In an earlier analysis of roughly 610 of the donors, sequences lacking an unambiguous match to a single V gene segment were excluded. In an earlier analysis of a few hundred of the donors, V segments were called functional above 56.7% productive rearrangements and were called segregating when the between-donor standard deviation exceeded 5%. A statistical classification framework was developed to diagnose cytomegalovirus status using the catalog of TCR beta chain sequences. In a later analysis, V and J genes were assigned by comparing TCR nucleotide sequences against IMGT/GENE-DB human TR gene sequences. In a later analysis, CDR3 sequences and most-parsimonious VDJ recombination scenarios were assigned using the TCRdist pipeline. In a later analysis, each TCR beta chain was defined by its CDR3 amino acid sequence together with its V-gene family, and reads without a unique V-gene family were excluded. In a later analysis, 500 to 700 highly shared, low-generation-probability nucleotide sequences were removed to address suspected cross-contamination and a sequencing artifact. A later analysis calculated a clonal expansion index for each public chain from normalized within-repertoire ranks of inferred template counts. Generation probabilities in a later analysis came from a VDJ recombination model fitted to out-of-frame rearrangements, and those results were checked against IGoR. In a later analysis, TCR-TCR, TCR-HLA and TCR-CMV co-occurrence was scored with hypergeometric tests, and a repertoire-size bias correction was applied to TCR pairs. False discovery rates were estimated in a later analysis by permuting HLA or CMV assignments 20 times. In a later analysis, co-occurring TCRs were grouped using DBSCAN, with TCRdist sequence similarity added in when clustering inside HLA-allele-positive subsets. Co-occurrence clustering excluded repertoires with fewer than 30,000 or more than 120,000 public chains, plus five with anomalous nucleotide sharing. TCRdb limited this immuneACCESS table to in-frame rearrangements with V and J called. A share of clones is missing; checked studies link under half to unresolved V genes, and the rest is unexplained. For V, J and clone size, that table is used; D and trimming come from the DNA. This sample lists around 90,000 clones; approximately 86% were detected once. Of the sample, 8% to 10% falls within the top ten clones.

The cohort comprised fewer than 750 healthy bone marrow donors. At the time of sampling, all cohort members were nominally healthy, though unrecorded immune exposures were likely present. The donor was CMV seropositive and belonged to the group of 250 to 300 seropositive cohort members. Every donor gave a peripheral blood sample, and the peripheral blood mononuclear cells from that sample were used for TCR beta sequencing. The Qiagen DNeasy Blood Extraction Kit was used to extract genomic DNA from the blood cell samples. Summary of the overall study and its limitations: Most CMV-associated TCR beta chains appeared to be HLA-restricted in a later analysis, and the HLA associations seemed to be driven largely by CMV exposure. Broadly in line with IMGT annotations, most TCR beta V segments showed up in productive rearrangements about 90% or about 30% of the time in an earlier analysis of about 500 of the donors. The classifier was reported to diagnose cytomegalovirus status with high specificity and sensitivity in both the original cohort and the validation cohort. Three of the identified cytomegalovirus-associated TCR beta chains were confirmed in vitro to be specific for cytomegalovirus antigens. Linkage disequilibrium might explain the correlated functional status among segregating V segments, but an unknown experimental factor could not be ruled out. Because the 87-base-pair reads could not distinguish some IMGT-functional V segments, including TRBV6-2 and TRBV6-3, those segments were excluded. For the cohort, immune exposure information was limited to CMV serostatus. A later genetic analysis reported fewer N-insertions in productive TCRs among donors in an Asian-associated ancestry cluster than the roughly 700-donor mean. In a later genetic analysis, a missense DCLRE1C variant was associated with V-gene and J-gene trimming of TCR beta chains, and the association was replicated in an independent cohort. Some 15 rarely observed V segments, including chromosome 9 orphons, were excluded from the earlier analysis of a few hundred of the donors because counts were too low. The authors suggested that the approach could potentially be generalized to other disease states and immunological phenotypes. Because HLA typing was unavailable for some donors at each locus, only the typed subset was used in association tests. In a later analysis, the rate of TCR association differed among HLA loci, with DRB1 alleles having the most associated TCRs and HLA-C alleles having the fewest. When HLA alleles, especially DR and DQ, strongly co-occurred, attributing TCR associations to individual alleles was difficult. Specific HLA alleles were associated with over 15,000 TCR beta sequences at a false discovery rate of 0.05 in a later analysis. A group of highly shared sequence variants was considered likely to be a technical artifact of the sequencing pipeline. The presence/absence analyses assumed that sequencing depth was roughly uniform across donors, and that assumption may not be true. In a later analysis, HLA-associated TCR beta chains were found to be more clonally expanded and to have lower generation probabilities than equally common non-associated chains. The study listed 164 TCR beta chains as associated with cytomegalovirus. In a later analysis, several top co-occurrence clusters were reported to appear linked to parvovirus B19, influenza, CMV and Epstein-Barr virus. A further reported finding was that TCR beta sequences accurately predicted the HLA-A and HLA-B alleles for most subjects in the first cohort. The cohort was sequenced for TCR beta chains only, and without alpha or paired-chain data the features that could be detected were limited. While some public TCRs were present in many individuals, most TCR sequences turned up only very rarely across donors.

The germline V gene yields SGHTS for CDR1 and YDEGEE for CDR2. V sheds 4 bases and J sheds 7 bases, leaving 18 bases between their ends. The CDR3 holds 15 amino acids from the cysteine to the phenylalanine. The entry retains the CDR3 DNA only, 45 bases that are in frame from base 1. The sequence links TRBV5-8 to TRBJ1-5, with TRBD1 tentatively as D gene (6 bases match). This TCR derives from a man in his thirties or forties in good health and CMV-seropositive. Sequencing was done on a sample of PBMCs. The DNA is TGTGCCAGCAGCCCCCGGGACATGAATAGACAGCCCCAGCATTTT. The encoded protein is CASSPRDMNRQPQHF.